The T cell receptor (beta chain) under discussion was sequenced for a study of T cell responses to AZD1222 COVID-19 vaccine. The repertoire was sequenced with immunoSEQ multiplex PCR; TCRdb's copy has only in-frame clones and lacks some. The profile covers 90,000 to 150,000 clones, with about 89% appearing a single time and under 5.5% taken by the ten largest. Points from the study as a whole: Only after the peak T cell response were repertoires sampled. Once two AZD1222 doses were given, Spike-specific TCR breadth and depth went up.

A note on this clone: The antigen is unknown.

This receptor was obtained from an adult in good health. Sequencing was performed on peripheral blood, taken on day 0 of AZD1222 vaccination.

As DNA, the CDR3 is TGTGCCAGCAAGAAAGGAGGGCAAGAGACCCAGTACTTC. Protein product: CASKKGGQETQYF. V and J are TRBV12-3 or TRBV12-4 and TRBJ2-5; possible D gene TRBD2, 6 bases. The CDR3 contains 13 residues. Trimming removed 7 bases at V and 2 bases at J, with 11 bases between.